The 30 T cell receptor beta chains given below trace back to one sample, sequenced in a study of blood T cell repertoires in COVID-19. Sequencing used immunoSEQ multiplex PCR; TCRdb keeps in-frame clones, though not all of them. This repertoire shows 200,000 to 300,000 clones, approximately 88% found once; its top ten account for 1% to 1.5%. The sequenced material came from PBMCs or T cells enriched from blood (not recorded which). These receptors came from a middle-aged woman with acute COVID-19.

V is TRBV28 and J is TRBJ2-1, with 8 nucleotides matching TRBD1. Germline V gene sequence: CDR1 MDHEN, CDR2 SYDVKM. The CDR3 covers 16 residues. V lost 5 bases and J lost 0; bases outside the gene matches: 6. The DNA for the CDR3 is TGTGCCAGCAGTCCGAACAGGGGGAGCTCCTACAATGAGCAGTTCTTC. It is translated as CASSPNRGSSYNEQFF. The entire variable domain, with the rest obtained from reference TRBV28 and TRBJ2-1, is as follows: DVKVTQSSRYLVKRTGEKVFLECVQDMDHENMFWYRQDPGLGLRLIYFSYDVKMKEKGDIPEGYSVSREKKERFSLILESASTNQTSMYLCASSPNRGSSYNEQFFGPGTRLTVL.

This clone showed up just once. The J gene is TRBJ1-1, the V gene TRBV2, with D possibly TRBD1 on 6 matching bases. CDR3 length: 14 amino acids. Germline V gene data show CDR1 as SNHLY and CDR2 as FYNNEI. Trimming removed 0 bases at V and 8 bases at J, with 13 bases between. DNA of the CDR3: TGTGCCAGCAGTGAAGCGAACAGACAGGAAGAAGCTTTCTTT. It translates to CASSEANRQEEAFF. The whole variable domain, remainder taken from reference TRBV2 and TRBJ1-1, is EPEVTQTPSHQVTQMGQEVILRCVPISNHLYFYWYRQILGQKVEFLVSFYNNEISEKSEIFDDQFSVERPDGSNFTLKIRSTKLEDSAMYFCASSEANRQEEAFFGQGTRLTVV.

The chain joins TRBV29-1 to TRBJ1-2; weak D call: TRBD1 (5 bases). In germline, CDR1 is SQVTM, CDR2 ANQGSEA. This CDR3 has 12 amino acids. CDR3 sequence (DNA): TGCTCCACAACGGGGGATACCACCGGCTACACCTTC. Translated: CSTTGDTTGYTF.

This clone was recorded many times. The CDR3 DNA reads as TGTGCCAGCAGCTTTGTGGCCGCAGGCTCTGGAAACACCATATATTTT. Amino acids: CASSFVAAGSGNTIYF. V gene TRBV7-8 combines with J gene TRBJ1-3; D is uncertain. The CDR3 loop spans 16 amino acids. Germline V gene lookup returns CDR1 SGHVS and CDR2 FQNEAQ. V was trimmed by 3 bases and J by 0 bases, leaving 12 bases between them.

The chain is built from TRBV11-3 and TRBJ2-1; TRBD1 is a possible D gene (5 bases). Deletions cut 0 bases from V and 8 bases from J, with 8 bases between. Per germline, CDR1 SGHNT and CDR2 YENEEA. The CDR3 totals 13 residues. The CDR3 spells CASSLDQGYEQFF. The CDR3 DNA reads TGTGCCAGCAGCTTAGATCAGGGCTATGAGCAGTTCTTC.

This clone was counted a single time. This sequence joins TRBV6-5 and TRBJ1-1; no reliable D call. The CDR3 consists of 13 residues. Trimming removed 6 bases at V and 1 base at J, with 9 bases between. Germline V gene lookup returns CDR1 MNHEY and CDR2 SVGAGI. In DNA form, the CDR3 reads TGTGCCAGCAGGCTTAACAGGAACACTGAAGCTTTCTTT. Translation gives CASRLNRNTEAFF.

The V call is TRBV19, the J call TRBJ2-1; tentative D call: TRBD1 (6 bases). Trimming took 4 bases from V and 8 from J, leaving 12 bases between them. Germline V gene lookup returns CDR1 LNHDA and CDR2 SQIVND (reference sequence). The CDR3 consists of 13 residues. CDR3 region: CASSTYTGYEQFF. The CDR3 bases are TGTGCCAGTAGTACCTATACAGGGTATGAGCAGTTCTTC.

The rearrangement links TRBV7-2 to TRBJ1-1, with 9 bases matching TRBD1. V lost 1 base, J lost 10 bases, and 16 bases stayed unmatched. The CDR3 is 17 residues long. Germline-derived CDR1 and CDR2 are SGHTA and FQGNSA. In DNA, the CDR3 is TGTGCCAGCAGCTTAGTAGCCAGCCCCGGGACAGGGCTGCGAGCTTTCTTT. Translating it yields CASSLVASPGTGLRAFF.

V is TRBV9 and J is TRBJ1-1; 12 bases agree with TRBD1. In germline, CDR1 is SGDLS, CDR2 YYNGEE. The V segment lost 4 bases and the J segment 4 bases; nucleotides outside the gene matches: 5. The CDR3 spans 15 residues. DNA of the CDR3: TGTGCCAGCAGCATCCGGGACAGGGGGCTCACTGAAGCTTTCTTT. It encodes CASSIRDRGLTEAFF.

The V gene is TRBV21-1, the J gene TRBJ2-5; whether TRBD2, the table's D call, matches the DNA was not checked. TRBV21-1 has pseudogene status. The CDR3 contains 16 residues. The CDR3 DNA reads TGTGCCAGCAGCAAAGACCCGAGGACTAGCGGGAGGCCCCAGTACTTC. It yields the protein CASSKDPRTSGRPQYF.

The rearrangement links TRBV24-1 to TRBJ2-1; 12 bases are shared with TRBD2. The CDR3 is 19 residues long. With 4 bases clipped from V and 6 bases from J, the junction kept 15 bases outside the gene matches. CDR1 and CDR2 (germline): KGHDR, SFDVKD. In DNA form, the CDR3 reads TGTGCCACCAGTGAATCACTGGGACTAGCGGGTACTCCTCCCAATGAGCAGTTCTTC. Translating gives CATSESLGLAGTPPNEQFF.

The gene calls are TRBV3-1 (or the pseudogene TRBV3-2) and TRBJ1-3; a weak D match, TRBD1 (5 bases). The CDR3 has 15 amino acids. V was pared by 5 bases and J by 3 bases, with 14 bases between. Germline V lookup: CDR1 LGHDT, CDR2 YNNKEL (reference sequence). The CDR3, as DNA: TGTGCCAGCAGCGAAAGGGGCACGGATGGAAACACCATATATTTT. It translates to CASSERGTDGNTIYF.

The chain carries TRBV6-5 and TRBJ2-1; 7 bases map to TRBD2. The CDR3 length is 16 residues. Germline V CDR1 and CDR2: MNHEY, SVGAGI. V was pared by 0 bases and J by 0 bases, with 2 bases of the junction left unmatched. This chain's CDR3 is CASSYSGGSSYNEQFF. CDR3 sequence (DNA): TGTGCCAGCAGTTACTCCGGCGGGAGCTCCTACAATGAGCAGTTCTTC.

The chain uses TRBV3-1 (or the pseudogene TRBV3-2) and TRBJ1-2, with TRBD1 identical over 7 bases. The CDR3 contains 15 residues. Trimming cost V 5 bases and J 4 bases; bases outside gene matches: 10. CDR1 LGHDT and CDR2 YNNKEL come from the germline V gene (reference sequence). CDR3 nucleotides: TGTGCCAGCAGCTTATGGGACAGCCTCCCCTATGGCTACACCTTC. Its translation: CASSLWDSLPYGYTF.

The V and J genes are TRBV11-3 and TRBJ1-1; 8 bases align to TRBD1. The V and J ends lost 1 base and 12 bases, in that order; junction bases with no gene match: 4. Per germline, CDR1 SGHNT and CDR2 YENEEA. The CDR3 runs 12 residues. In DNA, the CDR3 is TGTGCCAGCAGCTTAGCAGGACAGGGATCTTTCTTT. Its protein product is CASSLAGQGSFF.

The sample holds one count of this clone. The chain employs TRBV15 and TRBJ2-1; 11 bases agree with TRBD2. The CDR3 extends over 17 amino acids. CDR1 is LNHNV and CDR2 is YYDKDF in the germline V gene (reference sequence). V lost 1 base and J lost 8; bases outside the gene matches: 10. The CDR3 coding sequence is TGTGCCACCAGCAGAGGGACTAGCGGGCAGGGCCGCCATGAGCAGTTCTTC. As protein: CATSRGTSGQGRHEQFF. The full variable domain, in which reference TRBV15 and TRBJ2-1 provide the parts outside the CDR3, is DAMVIQNPRYQVTQFGKPVTLSCSQTLNHNVMYWYQQKSSQAPKLLFHYYDKDFNNEADTPDNFQSRRPNTSFCFLDIRSPGLGDTAMYLCATSRGTSGQGRHEQFFGPGTRLTVL.

The genes are TRBV9 and TRBJ2-3; 11 bases map to TRBD2. V was pared by 4 bases and J by 3 bases, with 7 bases of the junction left unmatched. Germline V CDR1 and CDR2: SGDLS, YYNGEE. The length of the CDR3 is 16 residues. For the CDR3, the DNA is TGTGCCAGCAGCACCACTAGCGGGAGTGGGACAGATACGCAGTATTTT. Protein product: CASSTTSGSGTDTQYF.

The CDR3 loop is CAWSPSSYEQYF. The CDR3 DNA reads as TGTGCCTGGAGTCCGAGCTCCTACGAGCAGTACTTC. This chain uses TRBV30 with TRBJ2-7, with unresolved D. The V end was cut by 2 bases, the J end by 0 bases, with 5 bases between. CDR1 and CDR2 (germline): GTSNPN, SVGIG (reference sequence). The CDR3 is 12 residues long. The whole variable domain, remainder taken from reference TRBV30 and TRBJ2-7, is SQTIHQWPATLVQPVGSPLSLECTVEGTSNPNLYWYRQAAGRGLQLLFYSVGIGQISSEVPQNLSASRPQDRQFILSSKKLLLSDSGFYLCAWSPSSYEQYFGPGTRLTVT.

V is TRBV3-1 (or the pseudogene TRBV3-2) and J is TRBJ1-1; no clear D. CDR1 LGHDT and CDR2 YNNKEL come from the germline V gene (reference sequence). The CDR3 is 14 residues long. The ends were cut back, 1 base at V and 1 base at J, with 7 bases in the middle. CDR3 protein: CASSQAAGNTEAFF. In DNA, the CDR3 is TGTGCCAGCAGCCAAGCGGCGGGGAACACTGAAGCTTTCTTT.

The chain uses TRBV28 and TRBJ1-4, with a tentative D call TRBD1 (6 bases). This CDR3 is built from 16 residues. Trimming stripped 4 bases from V and 6 bases from J, with 18 bases between. Germline V gives CDR1 MDHEN, CDR2 SYDVKM. The CDR3 region has the DNA TGTGCCAGCAGTTCCTTCTCCGGGACAAATTATGAAAAACTGTTTTTT. This translates into CASSSFSGTNYEKLFF.

This clone was observed once. The chain is built from TRBV4-1 and TRBJ2-3; TRBD1 aligns across 8 bases. The junction had 8 bases not matched to a gene; V was cut back by 2 bases and J by 4 bases. Looked up from germline, CDR1 is MGHRA and CDR2 is YSYEKL. The CDR3 runs 16 residues. CDR3 protein: CASSQYTGGSADTQYF. The DNA for the CDR3 is TGCGCCAGCAGCCAATACACAGGGGGTTCTGCAGATACGCAGTATTTT.

J is TRBJ1-2 and V is TRBV6-4; the match to TRBD1 covers 8 bases. CDR3 length equals 15 residues. The germline gives CDR1 MRHNA, CDR2 SNTAGT. The V gene end was trimmed by 3 bases and the J gene end by 6 bases; junction bases not matched to a gene: 9. CDR3 amino acids: CASSDFAGGINGYTF. The CDR3 nucleotides read TGTGCCAGCAGTGATTTCGCAGGGGGCATCAATGGCTACACCTTC.

The CDR3 sequence is CASSLAGMADTQYF. The CDR3 DNA follows: TGTGCCAGCAGCTTGGCGGGAATGGCAGATACGCAGTATTTT. The J gene is TRBJ2-3, the V gene TRBV5-4, with a tentative D call TRBD2 (5 bases). From germline, CDR1 is SGHNT and CDR2 YYREEE (reference sequence). The CDR3 extends over 14 amino acids. V dropped 0 bases and J dropped 4 bases, with 9 bases sitting between them.

The chain joins TRBV30 to TRBJ1-3, with a possible D match to TRBD1 (5 bases). The germline V gene encodes CDR1 GTSNPN and CDR2 SVGIG (reference sequence). The ends were cut back, 2 bases at V and 4 bases at J, with 24 bases in the middle. CDR3 length: 18 amino acids. The CDR3 region is CAWSIRDWTRFSGNTIYF. The CDR3 coding sequence is TGTGCCTGGAGTATAAGGGACTGGACCCGGTTCTCCGGAAACACCATATATTTT.

CDR3 sequence (DNA): TGTGCCAGCCTAGCGGGAGGACTCAATGAGCAGTTCTTC. Amino acid sequence: CASLAGGLNEQFF. This chain connects TRBV12-3 or TRBV12-4 to TRBJ2-1, with TRBD2 matching 11 bases. The CDR3 totals 13 residues. J was trimmed by 6 bases and V by 8 bases; bases with no gene match: 3.

The rearrangement joins TRBV30 to TRBJ2-1; tentatively, D is TRBD1 (6 bases). CDR3 length equals 14 residues. V dropped 0 bases and J dropped 9 bases, with 15 bases sitting between them. Germline lookup yields CDR1 GTSNPN and CDR2 SVGIG (reference sequence). Here the CDR3 reads CAWSVGGSGFEQFF. The CDR3 DNA reads as TGTGCCTGGAGTGTAGGGGGAAGCGGTTTTGAGCAGTTCTTC.

V and J are TRBV5-6 and TRBJ1-4; D not resolved. V was pared by 0 bases and J by 6 bases, with 9 bases between. This CDR3 is built from 14 residues. Germline loops: CDR1 SGHDT, CDR2 YYEEEE. Here the CDR3 reads CASSLVGSDEKLFF. The CDR3 nucleotides are TGTGCCAGCAGCTTGGTAGGGAGCGATGAAAAACTGTTTTTT.

The chain has TRBV5-6 and TRBJ2-3, with 11 nucleotides matching TRBD1. Germline V gene sequence: CDR1 SGHDT, CDR2 YYEEEE. The CDR3 has 15 amino acids. J lost 4 bases, V lost 4 bases, and 5 bases had no gene match. CDR3: CASSRTGGGPDTQYF. The CDR3 nucleotides are TGTGCCAGCAGCCGGACAGGGGGCGGCCCAGATACGCAGTATTTT.

The J gene is TRBJ2-1, the V gene TRBV7-6, with TRBD2 matching over 11 bases. Unmatched junction bases numbered 6, after V lost 5 bases and J lost 6 bases. The CDR3 covers 15 residues. CDR1 is SGHVS, CDR2 FNYEAQ, per germline. The CDR3, as DNA: TGTGCCAGCAGCCCCGGGGGACTAGCGGTCAATGAGCAGTTCTTC. Encoded protein: CASSPGGLAVNEQFF. The variable domain in full, completed from reference TRBV7-6 and TRBJ2-1, reads GAGVSQSPRYKVTKRGQDVALRCDPISGHVSLYWYRQALGQGPEFLTYFNYEAQQDKSGLPNDRFSAERPEGSISTLTIQRTEQRDSAMYRCASSPGGLAVNEQFFGPGTRLTVL.

The count of this clone is one. The chain links TRBV28 to TRBJ1-5, with D uncertain. In germline, CDR1 is MDHEN, CDR2 SYDVKM. The CDR3 extends over 16 amino acids. Trimming removed 5 bases at V and 0 bases at J, with 14 bases between. The CDR3 protein is CASSARGFYSNQPQHF. The CDR3 region has the DNA TGTGCCAGCAGTGCTCGAGGCTTCTATAGCAATCAGCCCCAGCATTTT.